This passage covers 14 T cell receptor beta chains from one sample sequenced in a study of post-analysis software for immune sequencing data. Regarding the study as a whole: Roughly 5 TRBV segments occurring more often in patients than controls included TRBV5-6, TRBV5-1 and TRBV20-1.

Their target antigens are unknown. Incorporated into the TCR beta cDNA libraries were unique molecular identifiers, which served to reduce PCR and sequencing biases. TCRdb passed the PCR reads through MiXCR, listing each CDR3 protein once. The sample records approximately 730,000 distinct CDR3 sequences, about 43% being singletons. Sequenced input: blood. The receptor set was obtained from a girl aged 10 to 17 with multiple sclerosis.

V is TRBV29-1 and J is TRBJ1-2, with 10 nucleotides matching TRBD1. The CDR3 spans 14 residues. Germline V lookup: CDR1 SQVTM, CDR2 ANQGSEA. Trimming removed 6 bases from V and 4 bases from J; junction bases left unmatched: 8. The CDR3 nucleotides read TGCAGCGTAGAGAGACAGGGGGCTCGCTATGGCTACACCTTC. Translating gives CSVERQGARYGYTF.

This clonotype was detected only once. At one boundary the junction diverges from the germline segment, which might be a read error. The chain links TRBV7-9 to TRBJ1-1; D ambiguous. CDR3 length: 13 residues. Looked up from germline, CDR1 is SEHNR and CDR2 is FQNEAQ (reference sequence). The CDR3, as DNA: TGTTCCAGCAGCTCAAGTTTCCCGGCTGAAGCTTTCTTT. Its translation is CSSSSSFPAEAFF.

The chain combines TRBV20-1 with TRBJ2-3, with 12 nucleotides matching TRBD2. The V gene's germline CDR1 is DFQATT and CDR2 SNEGSKA (reference sequence). V gave up 6 bases and J gave up 5 bases; unmatched junction bases: 6. This CDR3 contains 14 residues. The CDR3 is CSALTSGSLDTQYF. The CDR3 DNA sequence: TGCAGTGCCCTGACTAGCGGGAGTTTAGATACGCAGTATTTT.

This clonotype was counted a few times. The rearrangement joins TRBV20-1 to TRBJ2-3, with 9 bases lining up with TRBD1. Germline CDR1 reads DFQATT; CDR2 reads SNEGSKA (reference sequence). CDR3 size: 14 residues. The ends lost 3 bases at V and 5 bases at J; junction bases unmatched: 6. The CDR3 loop is CSARKGQGGDTQYF. The CDR3 DNA follows: TGCAGTGCTAGGAAGGGACAGGGTGGAGATACGCAGTATTTT.

The rearrangement links TRBV7-2 to TRBJ1-2, with a possible D match to TRBD1 (5 bases). V was trimmed by 8 bases and J by 1 base, leaving 14 bases between them. The germline CDR1 and CDR2 sequences are SGHTA and FQGNSA. This CDR3 contains 14 residues. CDR3 amino acids: CASAPDTINYGYTF. The DNA for the CDR3 is TGTGCCAGCGCCCCGGACACGATTAACTATGGCTACACCTTC.

The chain carries TRBV24-1 and TRBJ2-3; D unclear. Trimming stripped 6 bases from V and 1 base from J, with 13 bases between. This CDR3 region has 15 residues. The germline CDR1 and CDR2 sequences are KGHDR and SFDVKD. Here the CDR3 DNA reads TGTGCCACCAGTAACCGGTTGAAGGGCACAGATACGCAGTATTTT. Amino acids: CATSNRLKGTDTQYF.

The V and J genes are TRBV3-1 and TRBJ2-5, with D perhaps TRBD1 (6 bases). Germline lookup yields CDR1 LGHDT and CDR2 YNNKEL (reference sequence). The V end was cut by 2 bases, the J end by 11 bases, with 15 bases between. The CDR3 has 13 residues. CDR3 loop: CASSQTGTYFQYF. The CDR3 nucleotides are TGTGCCAGCAGCCAAACCGGGACATACTTTCAGTACTTC.

V is TRBV28 and J is TRBJ2-7; the match to TRBD1 covers 7 bases. J was trimmed by 6 bases and V by 6 bases; bases with no gene match: 2. The CDR3 length is 11 residues. Germline loops: CDR1 MDHEN, CDR2 SYDVKM. CDR3 DNA: TGTGCCAGCAGGACAGGGCGCGAGCAGTACTTC. Its translation: CASRTGREQYF.

This clonotype was seen more than once but under ten times. The genes are TRBV4-3 and TRBJ2-3; D is unresolved. Trimming removed 3 bases from V and 2 bases from J, with 6 bases in between. CDR3 length equals 13 residues. Germline CDR1 LGHNA, CDR2 YSLEER. The CDR3 here is CASSQYDTDTQYF. The CDR3 region has the DNA TGCGCCAGCAGCCAGTATGACACAGATACGCAGTATTTT.

The gene calls are TRBV12-3 or TRBV12-4 and TRBJ2-1; 11 nucleotides line up with TRBD2. The CDR3 covers 17 residues. Unmatched junction bases numbered 9, after V lost 5 bases and J lost 3 bases. Written as DNA, the CDR3 is TGTGCCAGCAGTCCTAGACTAGCGGGACACAACTACAATGAGCAGTTCTTC. It translates to CASSPRLAGHNYNEQFF.

The chain links TRBV20-1 to TRBJ2-3, with TRBD2 matching 11 bases. After removal of 6 bases from V and 1 base from J, the junction contained 6 bases not matched to a gene. CDR3 length: 15 amino acids. The V gene's germline CDR1 is DFQATT and CDR2 SNEGSKA (reference sequence). CDR3 nucleotides: TGCAGTGCGGCTAAGACTAGCGGGGGCACAGATACGCAGTATTTT. The encoded protein is CSAAKTSGGTDTQYF.

The chain uses TRBV10-3 and TRBJ2-5; 7 positions match TRBD1. The DNA end lines up better with TRBJ2-7; the J call may be wrong. Germline-derived CDR1 and CDR2 are ENHRY and SYGVKD. The CDR3 has 14 residues. The CDR3 DNA follows: TGTGCCATCAGACCCGACAGGGAACCTTACGAGCAGTACTTC. Its protein is CAIRPDREPYEQYF.

The chain recombines TRBV12-3 or TRBV12-4 with TRBJ2-3; D is uncertain. This CDR3 has 18 residues. Trimming took 3 bases from V and 0 from J, leaving 19 bases between them. The CDR3 region is CASSLPPADKTSTDTQYF. In DNA, the CDR3 is TGTGCCAGCAGTTTGCCCCCCGCTGACAAGACTAGCACAGATACGCAGTATTTT.

The J gene is TRBJ2-1, the V gene TRBV10-1, with 9 bases identical to TRBD1. V trimming: 6 bases; J trimming: 7 bases; junction bases outside the gene matches: 10. CDR1 WNHNN and CDR2 SYGVQD come from the germline V gene (reference sequence). This CDR3 contains 15 residues. The CDR3 loop reads CASSLTGQGKNEQFF. CDR3 nucleotides: TGCGCCAGCAGCCTGACGGGACAGGGTAAAAATGAGCAGTTCTTC.